Below, one T cell receptor beta chain is given with its context. This clone's antigen is unknown. Per-base qualities were not stored, and no clone one base away is much larger. This sample is part of a study of cytomegalovirus exposure and HLA in healthy donors (dated by TCRdb to about 2017). Turning to the overall study: In an earlier analysis of fewer than 750 of the donors, around 300 Gb of sequence data and just under 120 million unique TCR beta sequences from roughly 180 million T cells were reported. An early release covering over 500 HLA-typed donors comprised about 290 gigabases of sequencing data and roughly 86 million unique TCR sequences. Among the roughly 400 genotyped donors, roughly 80% belonged to the genetic ancestry cluster associated with self-reported Caucasian donors. The study aimed to test whether cataloging public T cell receptors could reveal signatures of past pathogen exposure. Using immunosequencing, the study profiled T cell repertoires from 666 subjects and related those repertoires to cytomegalovirus serostatus. A separate validation cohort of roughly 130 different subjects was used in addition to the roughly 700-subject first cohort. High-throughput TCR immunosequencing, statistical association of individual TCRs with disease status, and machine learning were combined to predict cytomegalovirus infection status. A later analysis re-analyzed previously published TCR beta repertoires from about 730 donors and added high-resolution HLA genotyping to study TCR occurrence patterns. Rather than using new phenotypic data, the later analysis identified candidate immune exposures from TCR beta sequences and from how often those sequences occurred across donors. An earlier analysis of roughly 600 of the donors used high-throughput TCR beta sequencing to judge whether each TCR beta V gene segment behaved as functional or pseudogenic. Donor age, sex, ethnicity and CMV serostatus were compiled alongside the repertoire data. In a later genetic analysis, genome-wide SNP genotypes for about 55% of the 666 donors were used, and that subset was treated as a discovery cohort. All discovery cohort repertoires had been generated using a single sequencing platform. HLA typing included class I and class II loci at four-digit resolution. Typing coverage differed by locus: A, B, C, DRB1 and DQB1 were typed in roughly 629-630 donors, DQA1 in about 560, DPA1 in some 570, and DPB1 in 472. Because of strong linkage in the cohort, four or five DR-DQ haplotypes were treated as single units for association and clustering. Across about 370 genotyped donors of the cohort, an average of about 240,000 unique TCR beta nucleotide sequences per donor were sequenced, and about a sixth of those sequences were non-productive.

The paper's findings and limits, for the study overall: Because some donors lacked HLA typing at each locus, the association tests relied only on the typed subset. In a later analysis, HLA-associated TCR beta chains showed more clonal expansion and lower generation probabilities than non-associated chains that were equally common. In a later analysis, about 16,000 TCR beta sequences were associated with specific HLA alleles at a false discovery rate of 0.05. In a later analysis, TCR association rates were found to vary across HLA loci, with the most associated TCRs seen for DRB1 alleles and the fewest for HLA-C alleles. A later analysis reported that several top co-occurrence clusters appeared linked to parvovirus B19, influenza, CMV and Epstein-Barr virus. For the cohort, immune exposure information was limited to CMV serostatus. Cytomegalovirus status was reported to be diagnosed by the classifier with high specificity and sensitivity in both the original and validation cohorts. It was suggested by the authors that the approach could potentially be generalized to other disease states and immunological phenotypes. Linkage disequilibrium might explain the correlated functional status among segregating V segments, but an unknown experimental factor could not be excluded. A further reported finding was that TCR beta sequences accurately predicted the HLA-A and HLA-B alleles for most subjects in the first cohort. In vitro tests confirmed that a few of the cytomegalovirus-associated TCR beta chains recognize cytomegalovirus antigens. Because counts were too low, around 18 rarely observed V segments, including chromosome 9 orphons, were left out of the earlier analysis of a few hundred of the donors. The study listed approximately 150 TCR beta chains as associated with cytomegalovirus. When HLA alleles, especially DR and DQ, strongly co-occurred, attributing TCR associations to individual alleles was difficult. According to a later analysis, most CMV-associated TCR beta chains appeared to be HLA-restricted, and the HLA associations seemed to be driven largely by CMV exposure. Sequencing depth was assumed to be roughly uniform across donors in the presence/absence analyses, though that assumption may not hold. In this cohort, only TCR beta chains were sequenced, and detectable features were limited by the absence of alpha or paired-chain data. In a later genetic analysis, fewer N-insertions in productive TCRs were reported among donors in an Asian-associated ancestry cluster than the approximately 630-donor mean. A cluster of highly shared sequence variants was judged likely to be a technical artifact of the sequencing pipeline. An association between a missense DCLRE1C variant and V-gene and J-gene trimming of TCR beta chains was found in a later genetic analysis and replicated in an independent cohort. Across donors, most TCR sequences were observed very rarely, whereas some public TCRs were present in many individuals. In an earlier analysis of under 600 of the donors, most TCR beta V segments were observed in productive rearrangements about 87% or about 30% of the time, broadly matching IMGT annotations.

The cohort comprised some 700 healthy bone marrow donors. At the time of sampling, every cohort member was nominally healthy, though immune exposures that went unrecorded were likely present. The donor was CMV seronegative and belonged to the group of 350 or so seronegative cohort members. Every donor gave a peripheral blood sample, and the peripheral blood mononuclear cells from that sample were used for TCR beta sequencing. Genomic DNA was extracted from the blood cell samples with the Qiagen DNeasy Blood Extraction Kit. The protocol used for the library was the immunoSEQ multiplex PCR assay. The multiplex PCR relied on a mix of 60 forward primers for TCR Vbeta segments and 13 reverse primers for TCR Jbeta segments. A multiplex PCR assay on genomic DNA amplified the CDR3 region of rearranged TCR beta genes. The Illumina HiSeq System was used to sequence the amplified TCR beta libraries as 87-base-pair reads. In the source study's methods: In a later analysis, some 80 million unique TCR beta chains were counted across the 500 to 850 repertoires, and roughly 9.9 million of these chains were shared by at least two donors. Raw reads were error-corrected and collapsed into unique sequences by a nearest-neighbor algorithm in which closely related sequences were merged to remove PCR and sequencing errors. To assign V, D and J gene segments, CDR3 sequences were aligned to IMGT reference sequences. For a sequence to be retained, a match of at least six nucleotides to both a V gene segment and a J gene segment was required. Rearrangements were called productive when the CDR3 lacked stop codons and stayed in frame with V and J; all others were non-productive. Following IMGT convention, CDR3 was defined as the stretch from the second conserved V-encoded cysteine to the conserved J-encoded phenylalanine. In an earlier analysis of approximately 500 of the donors, sequences lacking an unambiguous match to a single V gene segment were excluded. In an earlier analysis of about 590 of the donors, a V segment was called functional when productive rearrangements were above 56.7%, and segregating when the standard deviation between donors exceeded 5%. A statistical classification framework was built for diagnosing cytomegalovirus status from the catalog of TCR beta chain sequences. In a later analysis, TCR nucleotide sequences were compared against IMGT/GENE-DB human TR gene sequences so that V and J genes could be assigned. The TCRdist pipeline was used in a later analysis to assign CDR3 sequences and most-parsimonious VDJ recombination scenarios. A later analysis defined each TCR beta chain by its CDR3 amino acid sequence plus V-gene family, and excluded reads lacking a unique V-gene family. A later analysis removed 592 highly shared, low-generation-probability nucleotide sequences to deal with suspected cross-contamination and a sequencing artifact. In a later analysis, a clonal expansion index was calculated for each public chain from normalized within-repertoire ranks of inferred template counts. A later analysis computed generation probabilities with a VDJ recombination model fitted to out-of-frame rearrangements, and checked the results against IGoR. A later analysis scored TCR-TCR, TCR-HLA and TCR-CMV co-occurrence with hypergeometric tests, applying a repertoire-size bias correction to TCR pairs. To estimate false discovery rates, a later analysis permuted the HLA or CMV assignments 20 times. In a later analysis, co-occurring TCRs were grouped using DBSCAN, and TCRdist sequence similarity was added for clustering within HLA-allele-positive subsets. For co-occurrence clustering, repertoires with fewer than 30,000 or more than 120,000 public chains were excluded, along with about five repertoires with anomalous nucleotide sharing. TCRdb stores this immuneACCESS table with in-frame sequences only. Part of the clones is absent; in the studies checked, under half of the shortfall reflects unresolved V genes, and no reason is known for the rest. V, J and clone size are taken as reported in that table, and D and trimming were inferred from the DNA itself. This sample has about 150,000 clones in its table, and around 84% of those were observed once. The top ten hold roughly 2.4% of the sample.

The sequenced sample consisted of PBMCs. The receptor was isolated from a young woman in good health and CMV-seronegative.

The sequenced DNA: TGTGCCAGCAGACAGGGGGGCATCTATGGCTACACCTTC. The translation is CASRQGGIYGYTF. The chain employs TRBV6-5 and TRBJ1-2, and TRBD1 aligns with 8 junction nucleotides. In the germline V gene, CDR1 corresponds to MNHEY and CDR2 to SVGAGI. The CDR3 measures 13 amino acids from cysteine to phenylalanine. Just the 39-base CDR3 DNA is kept, in frame starting at base 1. Clipping removes 6 bases from V and 4 bases from J, with 4 as the unmatched junction base count.